Listed here are 5 T cell receptor beta chains from one sample, sequenced in a study of T cell changes during pregnancy in multiple sclerosis. Produced via immunoSEQ multiplex PCR; TCRdb's table is partial and in-frame only. Among 55,000 to 85,000 clones listed, approximately 90% were seen once. The sequenced sample was peripheral blood, obtained in the third trimester of pregnancy. These receptors originate from a female donor with multiple sclerosis, enrolled in a pregnancy study.

The V gene is TRBV6-4, the J gene TRBJ1-6; weak D call: TRBD1 (6 bases). Germline V gives CDR1 MRHNA, CDR2 SNTAGT. Trimming took off 0 bases at V and 2 bases at J, with 14 bases between the two ends. The CDR3 length is 18 residues. This chain's CDR3 is CASSDSNRVPPYNSPLHF. CDR3 in DNA: TGTGCCAGCAGTGACTCTAACAGGGTTCCCCCCTATAATTCACCCCTCCACTTT.

CDR3 DNA: TGTGCCTGGAGCCTCGGAGGAACCTACGAGCAGTACTTC. Its protein is CAWSLGGTYEQYF. The J gene is TRBJ2-7, the V gene TRBV30, with TRBD2 as a possible D gene (5 bases). The CDR3 spans 13 residues. Germline V gene data show CDR1 as GTSNPN and CDR2 as SVGIG (reference sequence). The V gene lost 3 bases and the J gene lost 2 bases, with 11 bases spanning the gap.

V is TRBV6-1 and J is TRBJ2-7, with TRBD2 as a possible D gene (6 bases). Germline V gene data show CDR1 as MNHNS and CDR2 as SASEGT. Trimming left V 6 bases short and J 5 bases short, with 20 bases between. The CDR3 spans 15 residues. In DNA, the CDR3 is TGTGCCAGCAGAGTTGCCCACGTTCCTAGCGACGAGCAGTACTTC. Its translation is CASRVAHVPSDEQYF.

V and J are TRBV25-1 and TRBJ2-3; 8 bases map to TRBD2. Germline V gene lookup returns CDR1 MGHDK and CDR2 SYGVNS. The CDR3 has 15 amino acids. V lost 6 bases to trimming and J lost 3 bases; unmatched junction nucleotides: 8. CDR3: CASRPDSGVTDTQYF. The CDR3 coding sequence is TGTGCCAGCAGGCCAGATAGCGGGGTTACAGATACGCAGTATTTT.

The CDR3: CASSESGGIYTEAFF. CDR3 nucleotides: TGTGCCAGCAGTGAATCCGGGGGGATCTACACTGAAGCTTTCTTT. This chain uses TRBV6-1 with TRBJ1-1, with D possibly being TRBD1 (5 bases). The CDR3 contains 15 residues. CDR1 is MNHNS and CDR2 is SASEGT in the germline V gene. V lost 2 bases to trimming and J lost 3 bases, with 13 bases between them.